These 25 T cell receptor beta chains share one sample of origin, sequenced in a study of shared clonotypes between healthy human individuals. Clones were read by immunoSEQ multiplex PCR, and TCRdb kept only the in-frame ones, dropping some. The data show about 580,000 clones, 98% seen once. Naive CD8 isolation took CD45RO-negative cells positively selected for CCR7 and excluded terminally differentiated effector memory CD45RA+ cells. The sample was naive CD8+ T cells sorted from blood. These receptor sequences come from a man aged 25 to 40 in good health.

The rearrangement links TRBV5-1 to TRBJ1-5; maybe TRBD1 (5 bases). Trimming took 4 bases from V and 5 from J, leaving 10 bases between them. The CDR3 has 13 residues. The germline V gene encodes CDR1 SGHRS and CDR2 YFSETQ. CDR3 in amino acids: CASSPQGDQPQHF. The CDR3 DNA is TGCGCCAGCAGCCCCCAGGGCGATCAGCCCCAGCATTTT.

This clone has a handful of counts. The chain couples TRBV5-6 to TRBJ2-7; 8 nucleotides line up with TRBD1. This CDR3 contains 17 residues. CDR1 and CDR2 (germline): SGHDT, YYEEEE. J was trimmed by 1 base and V by 4 bases; bases with no gene match: 13. Here the CDR3 reads CASSPPLGTGLSYEQYF. The CDR3, as DNA: TGTGCCAGCAGCCCCCCCCTGGGGACAGGCCTGTCCTACGAGCAGTACTTC.

The chain uses TRBV14 and TRBJ2-5; TRBD2 matches 14 bases. The CDR3 is 17 residues long. Germline trimming cut 1 base from V and 1 base from J; bases unmatched to any gene: 2. Germline V gene lookup returns CDR1 SGHDN and CDR2 FVKESK. CDR3 region: CASSQGGTSGSQETQYF. CDR3 nucleotide sequence: TGTGCCAGCAGCCAAGGGGGGACTAGCGGGAGCCAAGAGACCCAGTACTTC.

V and J are TRBV27 and TRBJ2-7; D possibly corresponds to TRBD1 (5 bases). This CDR3 spans 14 amino acids. Deletions cut 3 bases from V and 3 bases from J, with 12 bases between. Per germline, CDR1 MNHEY and CDR2 SMNVEV (reference sequence). Written as DNA, the CDR3 is TGTGCCAGCAGTTTGATTTCCAGGGTCTACGAGCAGTACTTC. Protein: CASSLISRVYEQYF.

This chain links TRBV5-1 with TRBJ1-4; 9 bases fit TRBD1. Per the germline V gene, CDR1 is SGHRS and CDR2 is YFSETQ. The CDR3 sequence is 15 residues long. Trimming removed 0 bases from V and 8 bases from J; junction bases left unmatched: 5. For the CDR3, the DNA is TGCGCCAGCAGCTTGGAGGGACAGGGAGGGGAAAAACTGTTTTTT. This gives the protein CASSLEGQGGEKLFF.

The V call is TRBV4-1, the J call TRBJ2-1, with 7 positions matching TRBD1. CDR1 MGHRA and CDR2 YSYEKL come from the germline V gene. There are 19 residues in the CDR3. V shed 4 bases, J shed 4 bases, and the junction held 19 bases outside the gene matches. CDR3 nucleotides: TGCGCCAGCAGCCCAATGCCGATCGACAGGGACGCCCATTACAATGAGCAGTTCTTC. It yields the protein CASSPMPIDRDAHYNEQFF.

The V gene is TRBV7-9, the J gene TRBJ2-1; tentatively, D is TRBD2 (5 bases). V lost 5 bases and J lost 4, with 15 bases in between. Germline V gene lookup returns CDR1 SEHNR and CDR2 FQNEAQ (reference sequence). This CDR3 has 15 amino acids. The CDR3 protein is CASSPRASPYNEQFF. In DNA form, the CDR3 reads TGTGCCAGCAGCCCCCGGGCTAGCCCGTACAATGAGCAGTTCTTC.

This clone was counted once. The chain combines TRBV4-3 with TRBJ2-7, with 7 nucleotides matching TRBD1. The V and J ends lost 0 bases and 2 bases, in that order; junction bases with no gene match: 4. CDR1 and CDR2 from the germline V gene are LGHNA and YSLEER. The CDR3 spans 15 residues. CDR3 DNA sequence: TGCGCCAGCAGCCAAGATGGGGACAGACCCTACGAGCAGTACTTC. Encoded protein: CASSQDGDRPYEQYF.

The chain carries TRBV5-1 and TRBJ2-7; 7 nucleotides match TRBD1. The CDR3 has 15 amino acids. V was clipped by 3 bases and J by 3 bases; unmatched bases: 9. Germline CDR1 SGHRS, CDR2 YFSETQ. CDR3 loop: CASSSGTVQGYEQYF. CDR3 sequence (DNA): TGCGCCAGCAGCTCGGGGACAGTTCAGGGCTACGAGCAGTACTTC. Full variable domain (rest looked up from reference TRBV5-1 and TRBJ2-7): KAGVTQTPRYLIKTRGQQVTLSCSPISGHRSVSWYQQTPGQGLQFLFEYFSETQRNKGNFPGRFSGRQFSNSRSEMNVSTLELGDSALYLCASSSGTVQGYEQYFGPGTRLTVT.

About this clone itself: Other DNA sequences in this specimen translate into the identical CDR3. The chain carries TRBV27 and TRBJ2-7; D is uncertain. The V gene's germline CDR1 is MNHEY and CDR2 SMNVEV (reference sequence). The CDR3 is made up of 14 amino acids. Between the trimmed V and J ends, which lost 3 bases and 0 bases, there was a span of 9 bases. CDR3 coding DNA: TGTGCCAGCAGTTTGGGCCGAGGCTCCTACGAGCAGTACTTC. It encodes CASSLGRGSYEQYF.

V is TRBV25-1 and J is TRBJ2-3; D is unresolved. Trimming left V 2 bases short and J 0 bases short, with 9 bases between. The CDR3 length is 15 residues. Germline lookup yields CDR1 MGHDK and CDR2 SYGVNS. The CDR3 DNA reads as TGTGCCAGCAGTGAACTCGCTACAAGCACAGATACGCAGTATTTT. This codes for CASSELATSTDTQYF. The full variable domain, completed using reference TRBV25-1 and TRBJ2-3, is EADIYQTPRYLVIGTGKKITLECSQTMGHDKMYWYQQDPGMELHLIHYSYGVNSTEKGDLSSESTVSRIRTEHFPLTLESARPSHTSQYLCASSELATSTDTQYFGPGTRLTVL.

This clone was observed a single time. The chain links TRBV7-9 to TRBJ2-3; 11 nucleotides align to TRBD1. Germline V gene data show CDR1 as SEHNR and CDR2 as FQNEAQ (reference sequence). The CDR3 sequence is 16 residues long. J gave up 2 bases and V 5 bases, and 6 bases lay outside the gene matches. CDR3 sequence (DNA): TGTGCCAGCAGCACGGACAGGGGGCCTTCCACAGATACGCAGTATTTT. Protein: CASSTDRGPSTDTQYF.

This chain uses TRBV10-1 with TRBJ2-7, with 12 bases that match TRBD2. The germline CDR1 and CDR2 sequences are WNHNN and SYGVQD (reference sequence). V lost 4 bases, J lost 10 bases, and 5 bases stayed unmatched. The CDR3 is 13 residues long. In nucleotides, the CDR3 is TGCGCCAGCAGTGTGGGGACTAGCGGGCCACAGTACTTC. Amino acids: CASSVGTSGPQYF.

This clone was detected once. J is TRBJ2-3 and V is TRBV10-1, with D possibly TRBD2 on 6 matching bases. The CDR3 totals 15 residues. Trimming stripped 2 bases from V and 6 bases from J, with 15 bases between. The germline gives CDR1 WNHNN, CDR2 SYGVQD (reference sequence). This CDR3 reads CASSEGASAWDTQYF. The CDR3 coding sequence is TGCGCCAGCAGTGAGGGGGCTAGCGCGTGGGATACGCAGTATTTT.

The V and J genes are TRBV5-4 and TRBJ2-1; D unresolved. This CDR3 is 12 amino acids long. The V gene lost 2 bases and the J gene lost 6 bases, with 6 bases spanning the gap. Germline values: CDR1 SGHNT, CDR2 YYREEE (reference sequence). CDR3 in amino acids: CASSFFGNEQFF. The CDR3 nucleotides are TGTGCCAGCAGCTTTTTTGGCAATGAGCAGTTCTTC.

The chain links TRBV5-4 to TRBJ2-7, with TRBD2 matching over 16 bases. The CDR3 runs to 16 residues. Germline trimming cut 4 bases from V and 5 bases from J; bases unmatched to any gene: 6. CDR1 and CDR2 from the germline V gene are SGHNT and YYREEE (reference sequence). CDR3: CASSDPGTSGRDEQYF. DNA for the CDR3: TGTGCCAGCAGCGACCCCGGGACTAGCGGGAGGGACGAGCAGTACTTC.

The V call is TRBV4-1, the J call TRBJ2-1; D is uncertain. The CDR3 is made up of 13 amino acids. Germline V gene lookup returns CDR1 MGHRA and CDR2 YSYEKL. With 0 bases removed from V and 8 bases from J, the gap between germline ends came to 8 bases. The chain's CDR3 is CASSQDRVDEQFF. CDR3 sequence (DNA): TGCGCCAGCAGCCAAGATCGAGTCGATGAGCAGTTCTTC.

The chain has TRBV11-2 and TRBJ2-1; 8 nucleotides line up with TRBD2. Germline-derived CDR1 and CDR2 are SGHAT and FQNNGV. The CDR3 consists of 16 residues. The junction had 7 bases not matched to a gene; V was cut back by 1 base and J by 5 bases. The CDR3 DNA follows: TGTGCCAGCAGCTTAGTAGTCCAGCGGGGGAACAATGAGCAGTTCTTC. Its translation is CASSLVVQRGNNEQFF. The variable domain in full, completed from reference TRBV11-2 and TRBJ2-1, reads EAGVAQSPRYKIIEKRQSVAFWCNPISGHATLYWYQQILGQGPKLLIQFQNNGVVDDSQLPKDRFSAERLKGVDSTLKIQPAKLEDSAVYLCASSLVVQRGNNEQFFGPGTRLTVL.

V is TRBV27 and J is TRBJ1-5; the match to TRBD1 covers 9 bases. The CDR3 totals 15 residues. V gave up 4 bases and J gave up 6 bases; unmatched junction bases: 7. Germline V gives CDR1 MNHEY, CDR2 SMNVEV (reference sequence). The CDR3 is CASSSLTGGGQPQHF. The CDR3 DNA sequence: TGTGCCAGCAGTTCCCTTACAGGGGGCGGTCAGCCCCAGCATTTT.

J is TRBJ2-3 and V is TRBV28; 10 bases map to TRBD1. Germline V lookup: CDR1 MDHEN, CDR2 SYDVKM. This CDR3 spans 17 amino acids. Trimming removed 1 base from V and 2 bases from J; junction bases left unmatched: 6. CDR3 coding DNA: TGTGCCAGCAGTTTATACCCGGGACAGGGGTCCACAGATACGCAGTATTTT. Residues: CASSLYPGQGSTDTQYF. The whole variable domain, remainder taken from reference TRBV28 and TRBJ2-3, is DVKVTQSSRYLVKRTGEKVFLECVQDMDHENMFWYRQDPGLGLRLIYFSYDVKMKEKGDIPEGYSVSREKKERFSLILESASTNQTSMYLCASSLYPGQGSTDTQYFGPGTRLTVL.

V gene TRBV6-5 combines with J gene TRBJ1-3; D possibly corresponds to TRBD1 (5 bases). Trimming took 3 bases from V and 1 from J, leaving 13 bases between them. Germline values: CDR1 MNHEY, CDR2 SVGAGI. The CDR3 spans 16 residues. CDR3 sequence reads: CASSYGHLGSGNTIYF. CDR3 DNA: TGTGCCAGCAGTTATGGACACCTAGGATCTGGAAACACCATATATTTT.

The V gene is TRBV6-1, the J gene TRBJ2-7, with TRBD2 matching over 10 bases. The CDR3 spans 15 residues. J was trimmed by 2 bases and V by 3 bases; bases with no gene match: 4. Germline V lookup: CDR1 MNHNS, CDR2 SASEGT. CDR3 sequence reads: CASSDSSGRTYEQYF. CDR3 DNA: TGTGCCAGCAGTGACTCTAGCGGGAGAACCTACGAGCAGTACTTC.

The chain joins TRBV7-2 to TRBJ2-3, with unresolved D. CDR1 and CDR2 from the germline V gene are SGHTA and FQGNSA. The CDR3 contains 11 residues. With 4 bases removed from V and 7 bases from J, the gap between germline ends came to 6 bases. DNA of the CDR3: TGTGCCAGCAGCTCGAGTTATACGCAGTATTTT. Residues: CASSSSYTQYF.

The gene calls are TRBV7-9 and TRBJ2-5; 8 nucleotides line up with TRBD2. This CDR3 contains 15 residues. With 4 bases clipped from V and 2 bases from J, the junction kept 6 bases outside the gene matches. The germline V gene encodes CDR1 SEHNR and CDR2 FQNEAQ (reference sequence). CDR3 coding DNA: TGTGCCAGCAGCTGGAGCGGGAGCCCACAAGAGACCCAGTACTTC. This gives the protein CASSWSGSPQETQYF.

V gene TRBV9 combines with J gene TRBJ2-3, with D perhaps matching TRBD1 (5 bases). CDR1 and CDR2 (germline): SGDLS, YYNGEE. Trimming took off 0 bases at V and 2 bases at J, with 10 bases between the two ends. This CDR3 region has 15 residues. The CDR3 sequence: CASSVESGNTDTQYF. The CDR3 DNA is TGTGCCAGCAGCGTAGAATCAGGGAACACAGATACGCAGTATTTT.